A selection of T cell receptor beta chains follows, all from one sample in a study of blood T cell repertoires in COVID-19. Using immunoSEQ multiplex PCR, the repertoire was profiled, and TCRdb retains in-frame clones only, with some absent. The sample lists about 140,000 clones, approximately 78% occurring once. Sample: PBMCs or T cells enriched from blood (not recorded which). These receptors were taken from a woman in her 50s who had recovered from COVID-19. The CDR3 runs from the conserved cysteine through the conserved F or W.

J	V	CDR3
TRBJ1-6	TRBV9	CASSAKRGNSPLHF
TRBJ1-1	TRBV2	CASSLTGNTEAFF
TRBJ1-4	TRBV5-1	CASSLAGQGEKLFF
TRBJ2-2	TRBV28	CASSLAGLAAANTGELFF
TRBJ2-3	TRBV10-1	CASLGQLSTDTQYF
TRBJ2-1	TRBV7-2	CASRDSGGVDEQFF
TRBJ2-7	TRBV6-5	CASRGQAPYYEQYF
TRBJ2-1	TRBV19	CASSKAGNIGEQFF
TRBJ2-7	TRBV27	CASSPGASYEQYF
TRBJ2-1	TRBV28	CASSFGDSSYNEQFF
TRBJ2-5	TRBV4-1	CASSQDSPLQETQYF
TRBJ1-4	TRBV7-6	CASSLDRVDEKLFF
TRBJ2-5	TRBV19	CASSIAGAGETQYF
TRBJ1-2	TRBV28	CASTPRDRVWLMYGYTF
TRBJ1-5	TRBV2	CASSGGGFNQPQHF
TRBJ2-5	TRBV10-3	CAISDSGAEETQYF
TRBJ2-7	TRBV5-4	CASSSGGTSSYEQYF